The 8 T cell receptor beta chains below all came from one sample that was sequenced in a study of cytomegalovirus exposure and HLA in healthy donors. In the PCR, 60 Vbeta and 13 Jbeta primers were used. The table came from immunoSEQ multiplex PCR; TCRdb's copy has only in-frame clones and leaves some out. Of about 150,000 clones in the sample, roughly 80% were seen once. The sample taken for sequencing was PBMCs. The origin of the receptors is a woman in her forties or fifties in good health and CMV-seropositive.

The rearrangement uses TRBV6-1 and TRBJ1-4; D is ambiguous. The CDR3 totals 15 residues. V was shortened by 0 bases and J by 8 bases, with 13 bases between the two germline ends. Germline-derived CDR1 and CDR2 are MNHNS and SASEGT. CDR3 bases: TGTGCCAGCAGTGAAGCGGCGGGGTCGCGCGAAAAACTGTTTTTT. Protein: CASSEAAGSREKLFF.

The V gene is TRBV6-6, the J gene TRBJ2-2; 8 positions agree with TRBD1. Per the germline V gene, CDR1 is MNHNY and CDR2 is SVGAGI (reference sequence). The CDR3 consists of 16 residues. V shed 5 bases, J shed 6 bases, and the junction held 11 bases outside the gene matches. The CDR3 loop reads CASSVEPAGGPGELFF. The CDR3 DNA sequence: TGTGCCAGCAGTGTCGAGCCAGCAGGGGGCCCCGGGGAGCTGTTTTTT.

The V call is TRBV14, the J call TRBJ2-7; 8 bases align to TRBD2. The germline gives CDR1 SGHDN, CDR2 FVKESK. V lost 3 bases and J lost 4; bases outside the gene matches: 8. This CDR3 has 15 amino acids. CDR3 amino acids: CASSHPKGTRYEQYF. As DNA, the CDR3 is TGTGCCAGCAGCCATCCTAAGGGGACTAGATACGAGCAGTACTTC. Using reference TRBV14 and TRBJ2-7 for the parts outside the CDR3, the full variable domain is EAGVTQFPSHSVIEKGQTVTLRCDPISGHDNLYWYRRVMGKEIKFLLHFVKESKQDESGMPNNRFLAERTGGTYSTLKVQPAELEDSGVYFCASSHPKGTRYEQYFGPGTRLTVT.

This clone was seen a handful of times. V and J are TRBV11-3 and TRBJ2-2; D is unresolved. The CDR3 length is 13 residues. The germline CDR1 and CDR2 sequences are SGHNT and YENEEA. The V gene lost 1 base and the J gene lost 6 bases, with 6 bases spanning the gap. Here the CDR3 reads CASSLVSAGELFF. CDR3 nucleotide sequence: TGTGCCAGCAGCTTAGTATCCGCCGGGGAGCTGTTTTTT.

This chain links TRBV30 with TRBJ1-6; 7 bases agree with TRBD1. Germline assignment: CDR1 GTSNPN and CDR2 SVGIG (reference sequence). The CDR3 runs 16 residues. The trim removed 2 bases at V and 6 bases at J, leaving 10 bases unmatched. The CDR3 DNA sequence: TGTGCCTGGAGTCCCGGGGACAGCGCCTTTAATTCACCCCTCCACTTT. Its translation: CAWSPGDSAFNSPLHF.

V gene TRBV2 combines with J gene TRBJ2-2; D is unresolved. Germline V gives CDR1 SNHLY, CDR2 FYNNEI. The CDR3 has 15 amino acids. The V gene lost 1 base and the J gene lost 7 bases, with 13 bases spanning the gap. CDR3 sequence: CASSEEWISGGELFF. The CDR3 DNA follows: TGTGCCAGCAGTGAAGAGTGGATTTCGGGCGGGGAGCTGTTTTTT.

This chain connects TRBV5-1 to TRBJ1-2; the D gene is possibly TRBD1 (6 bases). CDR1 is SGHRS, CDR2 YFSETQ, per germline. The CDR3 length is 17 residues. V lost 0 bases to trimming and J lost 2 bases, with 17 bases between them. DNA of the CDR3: TGCGCCAGCAGCTTGGAAGGGGTAGGGACACCGAACTATGGCTACACCTTC. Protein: CASSLEGVGTPNYGYTF.

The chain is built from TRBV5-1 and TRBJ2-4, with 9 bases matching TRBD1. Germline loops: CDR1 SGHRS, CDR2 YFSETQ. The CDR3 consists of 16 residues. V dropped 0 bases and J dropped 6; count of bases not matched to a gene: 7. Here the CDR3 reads CASSLGQGGQSNIQYF. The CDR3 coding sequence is TGCGCCAGCAGCTTGGGACAGGGGGGCCAATCAAACATTCAGTACTTC.